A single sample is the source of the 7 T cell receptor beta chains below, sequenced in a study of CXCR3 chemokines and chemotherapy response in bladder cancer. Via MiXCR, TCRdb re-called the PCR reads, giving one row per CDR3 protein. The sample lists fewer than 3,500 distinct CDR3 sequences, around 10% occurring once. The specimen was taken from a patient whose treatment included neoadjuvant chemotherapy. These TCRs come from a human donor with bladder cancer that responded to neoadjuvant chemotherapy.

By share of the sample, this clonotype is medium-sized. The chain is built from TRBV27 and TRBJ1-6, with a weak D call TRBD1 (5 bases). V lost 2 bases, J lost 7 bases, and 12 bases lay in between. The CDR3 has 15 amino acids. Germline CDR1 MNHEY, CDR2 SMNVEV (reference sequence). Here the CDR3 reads CASSLGTAGNSPLHF. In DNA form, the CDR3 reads TGTGCCAGCAGTTTAGGGACGGCGGGGAATTCACCCCTCCACTTT.

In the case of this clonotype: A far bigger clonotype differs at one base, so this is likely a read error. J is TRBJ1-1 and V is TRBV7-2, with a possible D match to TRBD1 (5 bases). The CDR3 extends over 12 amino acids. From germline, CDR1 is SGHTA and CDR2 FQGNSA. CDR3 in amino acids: CASGLWQGEAFF. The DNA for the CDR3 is TGTGCCAGCGGCTTGTGGCAGGGAGAAGCTTTCTTT.

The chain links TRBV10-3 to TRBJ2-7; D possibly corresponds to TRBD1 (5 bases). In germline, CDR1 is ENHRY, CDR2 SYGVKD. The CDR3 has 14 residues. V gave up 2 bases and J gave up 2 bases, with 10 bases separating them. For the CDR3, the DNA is TGTGCCATCAGTGAGAAAAGGGGTCCCTACGAGCAGTACTTC. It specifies CAISEKRGPYEQYF.

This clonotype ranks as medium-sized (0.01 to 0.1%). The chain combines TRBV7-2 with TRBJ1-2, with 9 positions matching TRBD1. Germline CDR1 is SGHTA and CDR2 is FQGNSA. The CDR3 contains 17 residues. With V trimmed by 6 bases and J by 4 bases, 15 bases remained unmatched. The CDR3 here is CASSPLQGARTSYGYTF. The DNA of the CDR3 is TGTGCCAGCAGTCCCCTACAGGGGGCTCGGACTAGCTATGGCTACACCTTC.

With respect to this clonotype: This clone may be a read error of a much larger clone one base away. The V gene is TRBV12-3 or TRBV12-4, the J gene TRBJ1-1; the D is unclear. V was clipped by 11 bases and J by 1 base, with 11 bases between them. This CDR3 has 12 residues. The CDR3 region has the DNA TGTGCCTGCGTTGCAGCGAACACTGAAGCTTTCTTT. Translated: CACVAANTEAFF.

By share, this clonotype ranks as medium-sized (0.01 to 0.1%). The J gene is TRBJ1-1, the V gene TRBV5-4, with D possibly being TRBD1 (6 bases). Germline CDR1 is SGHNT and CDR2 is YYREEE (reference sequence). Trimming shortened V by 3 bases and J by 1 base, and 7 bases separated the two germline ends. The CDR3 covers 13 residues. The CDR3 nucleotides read TGTGCCAGCAGCTCACAGGGGAACACTGAAGCTTTCTTT. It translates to CASSSQGNTEAFF.

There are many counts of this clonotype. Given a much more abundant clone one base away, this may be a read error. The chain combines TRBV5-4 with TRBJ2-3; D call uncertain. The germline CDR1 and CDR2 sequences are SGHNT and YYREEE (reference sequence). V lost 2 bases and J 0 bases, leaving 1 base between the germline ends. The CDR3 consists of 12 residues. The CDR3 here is CASSLSTDTQYF. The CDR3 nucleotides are TGTGCCAGCAGCTTAAGCACAGATACGCAGTATTTT.